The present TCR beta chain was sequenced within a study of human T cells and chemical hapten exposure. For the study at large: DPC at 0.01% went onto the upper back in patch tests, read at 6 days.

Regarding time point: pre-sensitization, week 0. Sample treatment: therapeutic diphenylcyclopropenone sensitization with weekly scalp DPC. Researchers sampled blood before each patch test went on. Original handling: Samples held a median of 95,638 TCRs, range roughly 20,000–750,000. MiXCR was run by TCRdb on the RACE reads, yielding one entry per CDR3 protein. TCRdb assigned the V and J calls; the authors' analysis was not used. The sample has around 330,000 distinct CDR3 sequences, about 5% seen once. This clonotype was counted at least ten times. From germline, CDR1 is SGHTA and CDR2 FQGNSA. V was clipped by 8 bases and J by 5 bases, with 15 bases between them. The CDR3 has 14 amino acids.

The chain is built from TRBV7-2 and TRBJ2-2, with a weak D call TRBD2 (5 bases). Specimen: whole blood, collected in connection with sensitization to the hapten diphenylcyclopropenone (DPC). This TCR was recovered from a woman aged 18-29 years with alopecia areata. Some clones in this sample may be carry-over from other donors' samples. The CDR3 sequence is CASEREIGTGELFF. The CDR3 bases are TGTGCCAGCGAGAGGGAGATAGGTACCGGGGAGCTGTTTTTT.